These 5 T cell receptor beta chains were sequenced from one sample in a study of Ad26.COV2.S vaccination and SARS-CoV-2 variants. Repertoires were generated with immunoSEQ multiplex PCR, while TCRdb's copy carries only in-frame clones and drops some. The sample records fewer than 400,000 clones, just under 85% being singletons. As to treatment: roughly 18 received Ad26.COV2.S at low or high dose, single or two shots; 5 received placebo; per-sample allocation not given. Specimens were obtained on day 63 following the first vaccine or placebo injection. Sequencing was performed on peripheral blood, taken in a trial of Ad26.COV2.S vaccine versus placebo. These receptors all come from a person aged 18 to 65 who received the Ad26.COV2.S COVID-19 vaccine or a placebo.

The CDR3 nucleotides are TGTGCCAGCACTGTATCATCCGGGACAGGGGTCTATGGCTACACCTTC. It codes for CASTVSSGTGVYGYTF. The chain employs TRBV28 and TRBJ1-2; the match to TRBD1 covers 10 bases. In germline, CDR1 is MDHEN, CDR2 SYDVKM. The junction had 12 bases not matched to a gene; V was cut back by 7 bases and J by 4 bases. The CDR3 is 16 residues long.

The CDR3 spells CASSLSDRAADTQYF. The CDR3 region has the DNA TGTGCCAGCAGCCTTTCGGACAGGGCGGCAGATACGCAGTATTTT. V is TRBV4-2 and J is TRBJ2-3; 8 positions agree with TRBD1. Germline CDR1 LGHNA, CDR2 YNFKEQ. CDR3 length equals 15 residues. Germline trimming cut 4 bases from V and 4 bases from J; bases unmatched to any gene: 7.

The rearrangement links TRBV6-1 to TRBJ1-4, with TRBD1 identical over 8 bases. The junction had 6 bases not matched to a gene; V was cut back by 4 bases and J by 2 bases. Germline V gene sequence: CDR1 MNHNS, CDR2 SASEGT. The CDR3 covers 16 residues. The CDR3 spells CASSGGQGTTNEKLFF. CDR3 DNA sequence: TGTGCCAGCAGTGGCGGACAGGGAACGACTAATGAAAAACTGTTTTTT.

The V gene is TRBV7-8, the J gene TRBJ1-5, with D unclear. Germline V gene data show CDR1 as SGHVS and CDR2 as FQNEAQ. V lost 1 base and J lost 2, with 12 bases in between. The CDR3 contains 16 residues. The CDR3, as DNA: TGTGCCAGCAGCTTAGGGGGTGATGTACGCAATCAGCCCCAGCATTTT. Translated: CASSLGGDVRNQPQHF.

This chain links TRBV11-3 with TRBJ2-4, with TRBD2 identical over 11 bases. Germline-derived CDR1 and CDR2 are SGHNT and YENEEA. The trim removed 2 bases at V and 8 bases at J, leaving 8 bases unmatched. The CDR3 length is 16 residues. CDR3 in DNA: TGTGCCAGCAGCTTAATGGTAGCGGGGGGGCAGGACATTCAGTACTTC. This gives the protein CASSLMVAGGQDIQYF.